This TCR beta chain is from a study of T cells after yellow fever vaccination. This clonotype showed up just a few times. TCRdb re-derived calls from the 5' RACE reads in MiXCR, one entry per CDR3 protein. The sample has around 610,000 distinct CDR3 sequences, approximately 13% seen once; the top ten hold about an eighth. Trimming cost V 2 bases and J 6 bases, with 10 bases left between them. The CDR3 spans 14 residues. The germline gives CDR1 MNHEY, CDR2 SVGAGI. The sequencing here drew on PBMCs, taken on the day of the yellow fever booster vaccination. This chain links TRBV6-5 with TRBJ2-2; D not resolved. The TCR was taken from a man aged 25 to 40 who received the YFV17D yellow fever vaccine. CDR3 coding DNA: TGTGCCAGCAGTTACCGGAAAGTGTCCGGGGAGCTGTTTTTT. Residues: CASSYRKVSGELFF.